This TCR beta chain was observed in a study of cytomegalovirus exposure and HLA in healthy donors. For the study at large: The Caucasian-associated ancestry cluster held 65% to 85% of 398 genotyped donors.

CDR3 length equals 16 residues. CDR1 and CDR2 (germline): SGHNT, YYREEE (reference sequence). J gave up 2 bases and V 0 bases, and 4 bases lay outside the gene matches. Study-level findings and limits: A missense DCLRE1C variant was associated with V- and J-gene trimming of TCR beta chains in a later analysis, and an independent cohort replicated the association.

On this clone itself: Its antigen is currently unknown.

Donors likely had unrecorded immune exposures despite being nominally healthy when sampled. PCR amplification relied on 60 Vbeta primers (plus 13 Jbeta primers). Clones were read by immunoSEQ multiplex PCR, and TCRdb kept only the in-frame ones, dropping some. Here the sample table reports approximately 210,000 clones. The chain joins TRBV5-4 to TRBJ2-1, with 8 bases lining up with TRBD2. The receptor comes from a young woman in good health and CMV-seropositive. What was sequenced was PBMCs. CDR3 DNA sequence: TGTGCCAGCAGCTTGGAGGGCGGGAGGCCCTACAATGAGCAGTTCTTC. This gives the protein CASSLEGGRPYNEQFF.